What follows are 25 T cell receptor beta chains derived from one specimen sequenced in a study of T-cell memory formation after mild COVID-19. MiXCR was run by TCRdb on the 5' RACE reads, yielding one entry per CDR3 protein. The sample records some 88,000 distinct CDR3 sequences, 20% to 30% being singletons. Sample: PBMCs or a T cell subset sorted from them (not recorded which). The source is a man younger than 30 who had mild COVID-19 (a few samples of this study predate the infection). Cell type and time point are not known.

The chain carries TRBV3-2 and TRBJ2-7; the DNA was not compared with TRBD2, the D call given in the table. TRBV3-2 is annotated as a pseudogene. The CDR3 has 15 amino acids. CDR3 protein: CASSQDWTSGYEQYF. The CDR3, as DNA: TGTGCCAGCAGCCAAGACTGGACTAGCGGCTACGAGCAGTACTTC.

This sequence joins TRBV19 and TRBJ1-1; 7 nucleotides agree with TRBD1. Germline trimming cut 5 bases from V and 6 bases from J; bases unmatched to any gene: 6. Germline V CDR1 and CDR2: LNHDA, SQIVND (reference sequence). The CDR3 extends over 13 amino acids. The CDR3 sequence: CASSLGDSSEAFF. The CDR3 DNA reads TGTGCCAGTAGTTTGGGGGACAGTTCTGAAGCTTTCTTT.

V usage is TRBV12-3 or TRBV12-4 and J usage is TRBJ2-3; perhaps D is TRBD1 or TRBD2 (5 bases each). Trimming removed 3 bases from V and 8 bases from J, with 12 bases in between. This CDR3 has 13 residues. The CDR3 nucleotides read TGTGCCAGCAGTTTCGGGGCCATAGGTACGCAGTATTTT. Its protein product is CASSFGAIGTQYF.

The chain has TRBV21-1 and TRBJ2-2; TRBD1, the table's D call, lacks a check against the DNA. TRBV21-1 is classified as a pseudogene. This CDR3 is built from 14 residues. The CDR3, as DNA: TGTGCCAGCAGGGGGACAGCGAACACCGGGGAGCTGTTTTTT. Encoded protein: CASRGTANTGELFF.

As regards this clonotype: A much larger clone sits a single nucleotide away, making a read error possible. V and J are TRBV7-9 and TRBJ2-5; 8 nucleotides line up with TRBD2. Trimming at V came to 4 bases and at J to 7 bases, leaving 5 bases not matched to a gene. The CDR3 has 13 residues. Germline V gene data show CDR1 as SEHNR and CDR2 as FQNEAQ (reference sequence). In DNA form, the CDR3 reads TGTGCCAGCAGCTCGGGACTAGACGGGACCCAGTACTTC. Protein: CASSSGLDGTQYF.

The V gene is TRBV20-1, the J gene TRBJ2-5, with D perhaps matching TRBD2 (5 bases). The CDR3 totals 17 residues. CDR1 is DFQATT and CDR2 is SNEGSKA in the germline V gene (reference sequence). With 0 bases removed from V and 0 bases from J, the gap between germline ends came to 17 bases. The CDR3 coding sequence is TGCAGTGCTAGAGACCCGCGGGCTATCGGGGACCAAGAGACCCAGTACTTC. It is translated as CSARDPRAIGDQETQYF.

The genes are TRBV7-9 and TRBJ2-7, with 9 bases aligning to TRBD1. Germline V CDR1 and CDR2: SEHNR, FQNEAQ (reference sequence). The CDR3 runs 15 residues. Unmatched junction bases numbered 7, after V lost 5 bases and J lost 2 bases. This CDR3 reads CASSHRDRDPYEQYF. CDR3 DNA: TGTGCCAGCAGCCACCGGGACAGGGACCCCTACGAGCAGTACTTC.

This chain connects TRBV7-2 to TRBJ1-1, with 9 bases that match TRBD1. The CDR3 is 15 residues long. Germline CDR1 SGHTA, CDR2 FQGNSA. After removal of 4 bases from V and 5 bases from J, the junction contained 8 bases not matched to a gene. The CDR3 loop is CASSSWTGEGTEAFF. Here the CDR3 DNA reads TGTGCCAGCAGCTCTTGGACAGGGGAGGGGACTGAAGCTTTCTTT. Looking up the rest from reference TRBV7-2 and TRBJ1-1 gives the full variable domain: GAGVSQSPSNKVTEKGKDVELRCDPISGHTALYWYRQSLGQGLEFLIYFQGNSAPDKSGLPSDRFSAERTGGSVSTLTIQRTQQEDSAVYLCASSSWTGEGTEAFFGQGTRLTVV.

The chain couples TRBV4-1 to TRBJ2-2, with 7 bases identical to TRBD1. CDR1 MGHRA and CDR2 YSYEKL come from the germline V gene. With V trimmed by 1 base and J by 4 bases, 9 bases remained unmatched. The CDR3 contains 17 residues. CDR3 amino acids: CASSQVEDRAGTGELFF. The CDR3 DNA reads TGCGCCAGCAGCCAAGTGGAAGACAGGGCTGGCACCGGGGAGCTGTTTTTT.

This clonotype was seen more than once but under ten times. The rearrangement joins TRBV28 to TRBJ2-7, with D tentatively TRBD1 or TRBD2 (7 bases each). The CDR3 has 16 amino acids. Germline values: CDR1 MDHEN, CDR2 SYDVKM. Trimming cost V 4 bases and J 0 bases, with 16 bases left between them. The CDR3 here is CASSSRQGGVSYEQYV. The CDR3, as DNA: TGTGCCAGCAGTTCCCGACAGGGAGGGGTCTCCTACGAGCAGTACGTC.

V is TRBV6-2 or TRBV6-3 and J is TRBJ1-5; TRBD1 matches at 9 bases. The J segment lost 6 bases and the V segment lost 7 bases, leaving 10 bases of the junction unmatched. Germline loops: CDR1 MNHEY, CDR2 SVGEGT. This CDR3 comprises 15 residues. CDR3: CASKGWTGEAQPQHF. As DNA, the CDR3 is TGTGCCAGCAAAGGATGGACAGGGGAAGCTCAGCCCCAGCATTTT.

The CDR3 sequence is CAWSVQGYGYTF. The CDR3 region has the DNA TGTGCCTGGAGTGTACAGGGCTATGGCTACACCTTC. The chain joins TRBV30 to TRBJ1-2; tentative D call: TRBD1 (6 bases). The CDR3 is made up of 12 amino acids. Deletions cut 0 bases from V and 4 bases from J, with 6 bases between. From germline, CDR1 is GTSNPN and CDR2 SVGIG (reference sequence).

This clonotype appeared a single time. The rearrangement uses TRBV29-1 and TRBJ2-5, with no clear D. Trimming shortened V by 7 bases and J by 1 base, and 16 bases separated the two germline ends. Germline V CDR1 and CDR2: SQVTM, ANQGSEA. This CDR3 is 14 amino acids long. The chain's CDR3 is CSAIWTGRQETQYF. The CDR3 bases are TGCAGCGCAATCTGGACCGGTCGCCAAGAGACCCAGTACTTC.

The rearrangement links TRBV25-1 to TRBJ2-1; D is uncertain. The CDR3 runs to 13 residues. The germline gives CDR1 MGHDK, CDR2 SYGVNS. V was trimmed by 5 bases and J by 2 bases, leaving 7 bases between them. The CDR3 coding sequence is TGTGCCAGCAGTACTATACCCTACAATGAGCAGTTCTTC. Translating it yields CASSTIPYNEQFF. The whole variable domain, remainder taken from reference TRBV25-1 and TRBJ2-1, is EADIYQTPRYLVIGTGKKITLECSQTMGHDKMYWYQQDPGMELHLIHYSYGVNSTEKGDLSSESTVSRIRTEHFPLTLESARPSHTSQYLCASSTIPYNEQFFGPGTRLTVL.

The chain couples TRBV29-1 to TRBJ2-7, with D possibly matching TRBD1 (6 bases). The V and J ends lost 6 bases and 3 bases respectively, with 9 bases between them. Germline loops: CDR1 SQVTM, CDR2 ANQGSEA. CDR3 size: 11 residues. CDR3 bases: TGCAGCGTCGTGGACAGCTACGAGCAGTACGTC. It translates to CSVVDSYEQYV.

This clonotype was observed once. This chain joins TRBV19 and TRBJ1-3; D gene ambiguous. The CDR3 loop spans 17 amino acids. The V and J ends lost 3 bases and 0 bases respectively, with 15 bases between them. Per germline, CDR1 LNHDA and CDR2 SQIVND (reference sequence). CDR3 in amino acids: CASSIRGRSLSGNTIYF. Written as DNA, the CDR3 is TGTGCCAGTAGTATCCGCGGCAGATCCCTCTCTGGAAACACCATATATTTT.

This clonotype was counted only a few times. The genes are TRBV6-2 or TRBV6-3 and TRBJ2-3, with D uncertain. Germline V gene data show CDR1 as MNHEY and CDR2 as SVGEGT. Trimming left V 1 base short and J 2 bases short, with 7 bases between. The CDR3 is 14 amino acids. The CDR3 DNA sequence: TGTGCCAGCAGTTACTGGAAGGTCACAGATACGCAGTATTTT. Its translation: CASSYWKVTDTQYF.

The chain has TRBV7-9 and TRBJ1-2; TRBD1 matches at 11 bases. This CDR3 has 18 amino acids. The germline V gene encodes CDR1 SEHNR and CDR2 FQNEAQ (reference sequence). The junction had 14 bases not matched to a gene; V was cut back by 4 bases and J by 4 bases. The CDR3 reads CASSYTPGTGGVSYGYTF. Written as DNA, the CDR3 is TGTGCCAGCAGCTATACCCCCGGGACAGGGGGAGTTAGCTATGGCTACACCTTC.

The gene calls are TRBV24-1 and TRBJ2-1, with 9 bases that match TRBD2. Germline CDR1 and CDR2: KGHDR and SFDVKD. This CDR3 has 14 residues. Trimming cost V 9 bases and J 5 bases; bases outside gene matches: 7. The CDR3 nucleotides are TGTGCCACCTCTCCCGCGGGGGGGGACAATGAGCAGTTCTTC. This sequence encodes CATSPAGGDNEQFF.

This clonotype came up a few times. The J gene is TRBJ2-7, the V gene TRBV4-1, with D maybe TRBD1 (6 bases). V was cut by 4 bases and J by 2 bases, with 15 bases left in between. Germline V gene data show CDR1 as MGHRA and CDR2 as YSYEKL. This CDR3 region has 15 residues. In nucleotides, the CDR3 is TGCGCCAGCAGCCCCCAAATTGACAGGCCCTACGAGCAGTACGTC. Translated: CASSPQIDRPYEQYV.

The V and J genes are TRBV29-1 and TRBJ2-3; TRBD1 might be the D (5 bases). This CDR3 spans 14 amino acids. The V end was cut by 5 bases, the J end by 1 base, with 13 bases between. Germline CDR1 and CDR2: SQVTM and ANQGSEA. This chain's CDR3 is CSVTSRVGTDTQYF. CDR3 in DNA: TGCAGCGTTACCTCCAGGGTTGGCACAGATACGCAGTATTTT.

This clonotype was detected a few times. This chain connects TRBV4-2 to TRBJ2-2; TRBD2 agrees at 13 bases. Germline CDR1 reads LGHNA; CDR2 reads YNFKEQ. Trimming took 4 bases from V and 6 from J; bases not matched to a gene: 2. The CDR3 is 15 amino acids. CDR3 residues: CASSPTSGGPGELFF. In nucleotides, the CDR3 is TGTGCCAGCAGCCCGACTAGCGGGGGGCCCGGGGAGCTGTTTTTT.

This clonotype occurred a few times. The genes are TRBV6-5 and TRBJ2-5, with no clear D. The CDR3 runs to 13 residues. Per germline, CDR1 MNHEY and CDR2 SVGAGI. V was shortened by 4 bases and J by 5 bases, with 11 bases between the two germline ends. The CDR3 reads CASSSTNVETQYF. As DNA, the CDR3 is TGTGCCAGCAGTTCGACAAATGTGGAGACCCAGTACTTC.

This chain links TRBV29-1 with TRBJ2-5, with D unclear. CDR1 SQVTM and CDR2 ANQGSEA come from the germline V gene. Trimming removed 0 bases from V and 1 base from J, with 6 bases in between. The CDR3 is made up of 13 amino acids. The CDR3 reads CSVEDSPQETQYF. CDR3 DNA: TGCAGCGTTGAAGACAGCCCCCAAGAGACCCAGTACTTC.

The chain combines TRBV7-9 with TRBJ1-2; no clear D. V was clipped by 7 bases and J by 2 bases, with 11 bases between them. Germline loops: CDR1 SEHNR, CDR2 FQNEAQ (reference sequence). CDR3 length equals 13 residues. As DNA, the CDR3 is TGTGCCAGCACCACGGGGATCAACTATGGCTACACCTTC. Translating it yields CASTTGINYGYTF.